The following is a T cell receptor beta chain sequence with its context. Sequenced by immunoSEQ multiplex PCR; TCRdb stores in-frame clones only, minus some. The sample lists 350,000 or so clones; around 90% were seen once. These data originate in a study of blood T cell repertoires in COVID-19. This CDR3 has 13 amino acids. Germline V gene data show CDR1 as MNHEY and CDR2 as SVGEGT. The V gene end was trimmed by 4 bases and the J gene end by 5 bases; junction bases not matched to a gene: 4. The sequence was obtained from a man younger than 35 with active or convalescent COVID-19. Material: peripheral blood. The chain joins TRBV6-2 or TRBV6-3 to TRBJ2-7; 8 bases are a match to TRBD1. The CDR3 spells CASSWTGFHEQYF. Here the CDR3 DNA reads TGTGCCAGCAGTTGGACAGGGTTCCACGAGCAGTACTTC.